The present TCR beta chain was sequenced within a study of shared clonotypes between healthy human individuals (TCRdb year 2020). As for the study more broadly: Three men and two women, aged 18 to 49 years, made up the cohort. To increase sequencing depth and limit assay-specific biases, different laboratories used diverse techniques to prepare libraries and sequence TCR repertoires. The study deeply sequenced blood TCR repertoires of five healthy adults to estimate repertoire size and the extent of clonotype sharing between individuals. Per donor, leukapheresis produced somewhere between about 0.9 and 9.5 billion PBMCs. Per donor, three plates each were used for CD4 naive and CD4 memory, two for CD8 naive, and one for CD8 memory.

Concerning this clone itself: The antigen this receptor binds is unknown. Per-base quality was not reported, and no clone a single base away is much larger than it.

The donors were healthy, HIV-negative adults with no recently reported acute infections or vaccinations. Every donor was a Caucasian adult living in Nashville, Tennessee, USA. CD4+ T cells were enriched through magnetic negative selection, after which naive cells were positively selected on CD45RA and the remaining negative fraction served as the memory subset. Blood was collected by leukapheresis, and PBMCs were isolated by Ficoll-Histopaque density gradient centrifugation and then cryopreserved in liquid nitrogen vapor phase. Analytical flow cytometry was used to check the purity and quantity of each magnetically sorted T cell population. From each sorted fraction, genomic DNA was isolated and quantified by UV absorbance on a Nanodrop 2000c. Study-wide conclusions, independent of this receptor: The small number of donors limited the genetic and exposure-history diversity represented. Higher generation probabilities were observed for clonotypes shared by all four sorted-subset donors than for non-shared clonotypes. Based on pairwise subsampling, the degree of clonotype sharing among donors was expected to be affected by sequencing depth. Only blood was sampled, and tissue TCR repertoires likely differ from those in blood. Sharing across a few donors was observed for approximately 4.6% of naive CD4, over 3% of naive CD8, 2% to 2.5% of memory CD4, and around 0.42% of memory CD8 clonotypes. Larger estimated clonotype richness was generally found for naive subsets than for memory subsets. Even with the large sequencing depth, rarefaction of the sorted-subset datasets indicated that sequencing was incomplete.

Using the deep immunoSEQ assay, multiplex PCR amplified TCR CDR3 regions from genomic DNA. Genomic DNA extracted from each cell subset was distributed evenly over all wells of several immunoSEQ 96-well plates, and each plate served as one replicate. For sorted subsets, each replicate PCR was loaded with 150 to 250 ng genomic DNA, equivalent to approximately 27,000 T cell genomes. Purified libraries were measured with a Qubit 3.0 fluorometer, size-checked on a Bioanalyzer 2100, and measured again with the KAPA Library Quantification kit. Each immunoSEQ 96-well plate was sequenced on its own single-read 150-cycle Illumina NextSeq 550 flow cell. The source study handled its data this way. Because only junctional sequences without quality scores were contained in the immunoSEQ output, filtering matching that applied to full-length reads could not be performed. Sequences were annotated with PyIR, a Python wrapper for IgBLAST v1.9, and V/J genes and CDR3 were assigned using IMGT germline references. Reads with weak V/J assignments (E-value above 1e-6), missing CDR3, stop codons, out-of-frame junctions, or ambiguous translated residues were removed. V3J clonotypes were defined by identical inferred V gene, J gene, and CDR3 amino acid sequence. Percentage overlap between repertoires was computed as shared unique clonotypes divided by the size of the smaller repertoire. Three approaches were used to assess repertoire richness: RTK rarefaction, the Chao1 estimator, and Recon v2.1 estimates of unobserved clonotypes. OLGA was used to compute generation probabilities for all TCRbeta clonotypes that the gDNA method yielded from several donors. What TCRdb holds here is the immuneACCESS table cut down to in-frame rearrangements. Part of the clones is not present; checked against another copy, under half of the missing clones reflect an unresolved V gene, and the others are unexplained. That table supplies the V and J calls and clone size; D and trimming were determined from the DNA. Across this sample there are a few million clones, with approximately 93% seen only once. The biggest ten clones account for approximately 0.4% of the sample.

The V end gives up 6 bases and the J end 1 base, leaving 3 bases in the junction not matched to a gene. The CDR3 runs 15 amino acids, cysteine and phenylalanine included. Only the CDR3 DNA stays, 45 bases, in frame from base 1. CDR1 SGHDN and CDR2 FVKESK were looked up in the germline V gene. The receptor was derived from a man in his late teens or twenties in good health. Some clones in this sample may be carry-over from other donors' samples. Sequenced: naive CD4+ T cells from PBMCs. What this sample's cell subset or site label stands for: CD45RA+ positively selected. The sequence links TRBV14 to TRBJ2-4; 10 junctional bases match TRBD2. The sequence in DNA is TGTGCCAGCAGGGCTAGCGGGAGCGCCAAAAACATTCAGTACTTC. Its protein product is CASRASGSAKNIQYF.